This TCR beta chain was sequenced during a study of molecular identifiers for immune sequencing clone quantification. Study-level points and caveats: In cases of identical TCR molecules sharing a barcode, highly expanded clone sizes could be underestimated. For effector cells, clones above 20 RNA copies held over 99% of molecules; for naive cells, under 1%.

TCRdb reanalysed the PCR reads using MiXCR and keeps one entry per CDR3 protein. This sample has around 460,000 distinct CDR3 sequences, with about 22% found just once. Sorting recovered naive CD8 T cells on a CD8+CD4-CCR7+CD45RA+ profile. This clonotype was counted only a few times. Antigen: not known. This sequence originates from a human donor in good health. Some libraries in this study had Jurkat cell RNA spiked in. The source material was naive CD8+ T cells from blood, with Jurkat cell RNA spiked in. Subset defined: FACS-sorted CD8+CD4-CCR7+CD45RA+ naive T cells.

The CDR3 region has the DNA TGCGCCAGCAGCCACGGGACTAGCGGGAGCTGGGAAGAGACCCAGTACTTC. Translating it yields CASSHGTSGSWEETQYF. V usage is TRBV4-1 and J usage is TRBJ2-5; 14 nucleotides line up with TRBD2. This CDR3 has 17 amino acids. Germline assignment: CDR1 MGHRA and CDR2 YSYEKL. The V gene end was trimmed by 3 bases and the J gene end by 3 bases; junction bases not matched to a gene: 6.